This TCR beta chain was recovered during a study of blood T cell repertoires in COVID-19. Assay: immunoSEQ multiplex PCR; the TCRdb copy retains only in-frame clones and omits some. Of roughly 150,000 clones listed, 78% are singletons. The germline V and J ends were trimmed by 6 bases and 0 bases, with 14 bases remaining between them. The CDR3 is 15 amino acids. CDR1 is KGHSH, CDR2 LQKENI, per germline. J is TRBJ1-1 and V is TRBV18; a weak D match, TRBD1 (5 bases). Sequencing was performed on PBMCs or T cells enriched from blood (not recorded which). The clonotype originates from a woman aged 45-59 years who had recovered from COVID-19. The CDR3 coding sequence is TGTGCCAGCTCCCTGGGGCAAGTCATGAACACTGAAGCTTTCTTT. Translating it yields CASSLGQVMNTEAFF.